Following are 31 T cell receptor beta chains from one sample sequenced in a study of blood T cells in healthy people across ages. A second PCR of about 7 to 12 cycles used a sample-barcoded 5' primer and a J-beta primer mix. Each CDR3 protein gets one entry after TCRdb re-called the 5' RACE reads with MiXCR. The data contain around 1,000,000 distinct CDR3 sequences, around two fifths of them singletons. The sample taken for sequencing was blood. All receptors come from a man younger than 30 in good health.

The chain is built from TRBV11-1 and TRBJ2-3; possibly TRBD2 for D (7 bases). The V end lost 5 bases, the J end lost 2 bases, and 32 bases lay between the germline ends. Per germline, CDR1 SGHAT and CDR2 FQDESV (reference sequence). The CDR3 sequence is 21 residues long. The CDR3 here is CASSLGGDLYRERSITDTQYF. The CDR3 nucleotides read TGTGCCAGCAGCCTAGGGGGGGATCTATACCGGGAACGGTCGATCACAGATACGCAGTATTTT.

This rearrangement joins TRBV15 to TRBJ2-5; 7 nucleotides agree with TRBD2. CDR1 LNHNV and CDR2 YYDKDF come from the germline V gene (reference sequence). The CDR3 is 14 residues long. Trimming at V came to 5 bases and at J to 11 bases, leaving 14 bases not matched to a gene. The CDR3 loop is CATSSRLAPHEQYF. In nucleotides, the CDR3 is TGTGCCACCAGCTCACGACTAGCCCCCCATGAGCAGTACTTC. The whole variable domain, filled in from reference TRBV15 and TRBJ2-5, reads DAMVIQNPRYQVTQFGKPVTLSCSQTLNHNVMYWYQQKSSQAPKLLFHYYDKDFNNEADTPDNFQSRRPNTSFCFLDIRSPGLGDTAMYLCATSSRLAPHEQYFGPGTRLLVL.

This clonotype has a handful of counts. The chain combines TRBV10-3 with TRBJ2-3, with D possibly being TRBD2 (6 bases). V dropped 10 bases and J dropped 4 bases, with 12 bases sitting between them. The CDR3 runs 12 residues. From germline, CDR1 is ENHRY and CDR2 SYGVKD. CDR3 protein: CANSGDPDTQYF. CDR3 DNA sequence: TGTGCCAACTCGGGGGATCCAGATACGCAGTATTTT.

In this sample, this clonotype turned up a few times. The chain uses TRBV20-1 and TRBJ2-3; 9 nucleotides align to TRBD1. V lost 5 bases, J lost 3 bases, and 18 bases stayed unmatched. Germline CDR1 reads DFQATT; CDR2 reads SNEGSKA (reference sequence). This CDR3 is built from 18 residues. CDR3 sequence reads: CSARTLRDREMLTDTQYF. DNA for the CDR3: TGCAGTGCTCGAACTCTCCGGGACAGGGAGATGTTAACAGATACGCAGTATTTT.

The V gene is TRBV15, the J gene TRBJ1-5; maybe TRBD1 (5 bases). Trimming removed 3 bases from V and 6 bases from J, with 18 bases in between. Germline V lookup: CDR1 LNHNV, CDR2 YYDKDF (reference sequence). CDR3 length: 16 amino acids. In DNA form, the CDR3 reads TGTGCCACCAGCAGGCCCGCCCAGGGTAACACTCAGCCCCAGCATTTT. Amino acid sequence: CATSRPAQGNTQPQHF.

There are a few counts of this clonotype. This sequence joins TRBV20-1 and TRBJ2-5; 9 positions match TRBD1. The closer fit of TRBJ2-7 to the DNA end suggests the J call may be wrong. Looked up from germline, CDR1 is DFQATT and CDR2 is SNEGSKA (reference sequence). The CDR3 sequence is 13 residues long. CDR3 loop: CSATRQGAYEQYF. In DNA form, the CDR3 reads TGCAGTGCTACCCGACAGGGGGCCTACGAGCAGTACTTC.

The chain has TRBV10-2 and TRBJ2-1; TRBD2 matches 9 bases. J gave up 6 bases and V 3 bases, and 12 bases lay outside the gene matches. Germline CDR1 WSHSY, CDR2 SAAADI. This CDR3 region has 17 residues. The CDR3 region is CASSDRRRAGGLNEQFF. The CDR3 coding sequence is TGCGCCAGCAGTGACCGCCGACGAGCGGGGGGCCTCAATGAGCAGTTCTTC.

The J gene is TRBJ2-7, the V gene TRBV20-1, with D unresolved. Trimming stripped 3 bases from V and 2 bases from J, with 20 bases between. CDR1 is DFQATT and CDR2 is SNEGSKA in the germline V gene (reference sequence). This CDR3 is built from 16 residues. CDR3 in amino acids: CSASHDAFGETYEQYF. The CDR3, as DNA: TGCAGTGCTAGCCACGACGCCTTTGGAGAAACCTACGAGCAGTACTTC.

The chain uses TRBV2 and TRBJ2-1; a weak D match, TRBD2 (6 bases). Germline V gene data show CDR1 as SNHLY and CDR2 as FYNNEI. The CDR3 contains 15 residues. The V and J ends lost 6 bases and 7 bases respectively, with 19 bases between them. CDR3 DNA sequence: TGTGCCAGCAGGAACCCTGGCGGGGCGCGGAATGAGCAGTTCTTC. Amino acids: CASRNPGGARNEQFF.

The chain carries TRBV6-2 or TRBV6-3 and TRBJ2-1; a weak D match, TRBD2 (5 bases). This CDR3 has 13 amino acids. Germline V lookup: CDR1 MNHEY, CDR2 SVGEGT. Trimming stripped 6 bases from V and 8 bases from J, with 14 bases between. The CDR3 sequence: CASSRGMAYEQFF. The DNA for the CDR3 is TGTGCCAGCAGCCGGGGAATGGCGTATGAGCAGTTCTTC.

This clonotype came up a few times. V gene TRBV24-1 combines with J gene TRBJ1-1; 8 positions agree with TRBD1. Looked up from germline, CDR1 is KGHDR and CDR2 is SFDVKD. This CDR3 region has 15 residues. V dropped 4 bases and J dropped 5; count of bases not matched to a gene: 8. In DNA, the CDR3 is TGTGCCACCAGTGACTCCGGACAGGGTGAGACTGAAGCTTTCTTT. Encoded protein: CATSDSGQGETEAFF.

V is TRBV4-2 and J is TRBJ2-3; D perhaps matches TRBD1 (6 bases). V was cut by 6 bases and J by 0 bases, with 13 bases left in between. The CDR3 totals 15 residues. Germline assignment: CDR1 LGHNA and CDR2 YNFKEQ. The CDR3 protein is CASSVLQGSTDTQYF. The CDR3 region has the DNA TGTGCCAGCAGTGTATTACAGGGAAGCACAGATACGCAGTATTTT.

This clonotype was detected a few times. This chain uses TRBV12-3 or TRBV12-4 with TRBJ2-3, with D possibly TRBD2 on 5 matching bases. Trimming stripped 6 bases from V and 5 bases from J, with 15 bases between. The CDR3 is 14 amino acids. The chain's CDR3 is CASRGVLEKDTQYF. The CDR3 DNA reads as TGTGCCAGCAGGGGAGTTCTCGAGAAAGATACGCAGTATTTT.

The chain couples TRBV4-3 to TRBJ1-4; 10 bases are shared with TRBD1. V trimming: 1 base; J trimming: 8 bases; junction bases outside the gene matches: 4. The CDR3 sequence is 15 residues long. CDR1 and CDR2 from the germline V gene are LGHNA and YSLEER. The CDR3 loop reads CASSQAGQGSEKLFF. For the CDR3, the DNA is TGCGCCAGCAGCCAAGCGGGACAGGGGAGCGAAAAACTGTTTTTT.

Note on this clonotype: A clone one base away is much larger, so this may be a read error. The genes are TRBV4-3 and TRBJ2-7; TRBD1 agrees at 8 bases. Germline CDR1 LGHNA, CDR2 YSLEER. The CDR3 is made up of 16 amino acids. CDR3 sequence: CANSQARTGLTYEQYF. The CDR3 DNA sequence: TGCGCCAACAGCCAAGCACGGACAGGGCTAACCTACGAGCAGTACTTC.

Details on this clonotype: The junction and the germline gene differ at one end; a read error may be behind it. The CDR3 sequence: CASSVAGGGGYKEQFF. As DNA, the CDR3 is TGTGCCAGCAGCGTAGCTGGCGGCGGGGGGTACAAGGAGCAGTTCTTC. The chain recombines TRBV9 with TRBJ2-1; TRBD2 aligns across 8 bases. The CDR3 sequence is 16 residues long. Per the germline V gene, CDR1 is SGDLS and CDR2 is YYNGEE.

The chain couples TRBV20-1 to TRBJ2-7; no clear D. The CDR3 extends over 14 amino acids. V was clipped by 3 bases and J by 5 bases, with 17 bases between them. Germline lookup yields CDR1 DFQATT and CDR2 SNEGSKA (reference sequence). CDR3 sequence: CSAREGPYFNEQYF. CDR3 sequence (DNA): TGCAGTGCTAGGGAAGGGCCTTATTTTAACGAGCAGTACTTC.

The gene calls are TRBV7-3 and TRBJ2-1, with unresolved D. Germline loops: CDR1 SGHTA, CDR2 FQGTGA. The germline V and J ends were trimmed by 1 base and 10 bases, with 17 bases remaining between them. This CDR3 spans 15 amino acids. The CDR3 DNA reads as TGTGCCAGCAGCTTAAACCCTTCTACACCCAAGGAGCAGTTCTTC. This sequence encodes CASSLNPSTPKEQFF. The variable domain in full, with the rest retrieved from reference TRBV7-3 and TRBJ2-1, is GAGVSQTPSNKVTEKGKYVELRCDPISGHTALYWYRQSLGQGPEFLIYFQGTGAADDSGLPNDRFFAVRPEGSVSTLKIQRTERGDSAVYLCASSLNPSTPKEQFFGPGTRLTVL.

The chain employs TRBV29-1 and TRBJ2-2; no reliable D call. The CDR3 covers 13 residues. V lost 4 bases, J lost 0 bases, and 6 bases lay in between. The V gene's germline CDR1 is SQVTM and CDR2 ANQGSEA. CDR3 in DNA: TGCAGCGTTGTAACAACGAACACCGGGGAGCTGTTTTTT. Amino acid sequence: CSVVTTNTGELFF.

A word on this clonotype: A clone one base away is much larger, so this may be a read error. This chain joins TRBV12-3 or TRBV12-4 and TRBJ2-1; 8 positions agree with TRBD2. This CDR3 contains 14 residues. CDR3 amino acids: CAISLRGGYNEQFF. The CDR3 DNA reads TGTGCCATCAGTTTACGGGGGGGGTACAATGAGCAGTTCTTC.

There are a few counts of this clonotype. CDR3 region: CSAGGRNTGELFF. The CDR3, as DNA: TGCAGCGCGGGGGGGCGGAACACCGGGGAGCTGTTTTTT. The chain has TRBV29-1 and TRBJ2-2, with 8 positions matching TRBD2. The germline gives CDR1 SQVTM, CDR2 ANQGSEA. The CDR3 loop spans 13 amino acids. The J segment lost 1 base and the V segment lost 7 bases, leaving 2 bases of the junction unmatched.

The chain employs TRBV4-1 and TRBJ2-2; no definite D call. CDR3 length equals 15 residues. Trimming pared 4 bases from V and 0 bases from J, leaving 9 bases between. Germline CDR1 MGHRA, CDR2 YSYEKL. The CDR3 reads CASSLTSTNTGELFF. As DNA, the CDR3 is TGCGCCAGCAGCCTCACCTCTACGAACACCGGGGAGCTGTTTTTT.

This clonotype was picked up a small number of times. The chain couples TRBV20-1 to TRBJ1-1; D not resolved. V lost 3 bases and J lost 4, with 15 bases in between. This CDR3 has 14 amino acids. The germline gives CDR1 DFQATT, CDR2 SNEGSKA (reference sequence). In DNA, the CDR3 is TGCAGTGCTAGCAAAACAGCGGCCCGCACTGAAGCTTTCTTT. This codes for CSASKTAARTEAFF.

V usage is TRBV7-2 and J usage is TRBJ2-7; TRBD1 is a possible D gene (6 bases). This CDR3 region has 14 residues. The V gene lost 4 bases and the J gene lost 7 bases, with 17 bases spanning the gap. Germline CDR1 and CDR2: SGHTA and FQGNSA. The CDR3 DNA follows: TGTGCCAGCAGCTCGGACCAGGGGTTTCATGAGCAGTACTTC. This encodes CASSSDQGFHEQYF.

This clonotype has a handful of counts. The gene calls are TRBV29-1 and TRBJ2-2; no firm D call. From germline, CDR1 is SQVTM and CDR2 ANQGSEA. V was trimmed by 1 base and J by 7 bases, leaving 4 bases between them. This CDR3 spans 11 amino acids. The CDR3 is CSVEVVGELFF. For the CDR3, the DNA is TGCAGCGTTGAAGTGGTCGGGGAGCTGTTTTTT.

This clonotype was observed a few times. The chain couples TRBV6-5 to TRBJ1-2; TRBD1 aligns across 7 bases. J lost 4 bases, V lost 5 bases, and 4 bases had no gene match. Germline loops: CDR1 MNHEY, CDR2 SVGAGI. CDR3 size: 13 residues. Here the CDR3 reads CASSTGQSYGYTF. The CDR3 DNA sequence: TGTGCCAGCAGTACGGGACAGAGCTATGGCTACACCTTC.

The chain uses TRBV6-5 and TRBJ1-4; 7 bases are shared with TRBD1. Germline CDR1 is MNHEY and CDR2 is SVGAGI. The CDR3 spans 16 residues. V gave up 0 bases and J gave up 5 bases; unmatched junction bases: 6. CDR3 in DNA: TGTGCCAGCAGTTACTCGATAGGAGGGGGCAATGAAAAACTGTTTTTT. It translates to CASSYSIGGGNEKLFF.

The chain uses TRBV20-1 and TRBJ1-6; D call uncertain. Trimming took 8 bases from V and 1 from J, leaving 15 bases between them. CDR1 is DFQATT, CDR2 SNEGSKA, per germline (reference sequence). This CDR3 region has 15 residues. This CDR3 reads CSPLVRGSYNSPLHF. In nucleotides, the CDR3 is TGCAGTCCACTAGTTCGGGGATCCTATAATTCACCCCTCCACTTT.

The chain combines TRBV5-6 with TRBJ1-1; D gene uncertain. From germline, CDR1 is SGHDT and CDR2 YYEEEE. The CDR3 is 15 residues long. Trimming cost V 1 base and J 5 bases, with 15 bases left between them. For the CDR3, the DNA is TGTGCCAGCAGCTTGAATGGTGTTCTGGGGACTGAAGCTTTCTTT. It codes for CASSLNGVLGTEAFF.

This clonotype was found a few times. The V call is TRBV27, the J call TRBJ1-4, with D possibly being TRBD1 (6 bases). The germline CDR1 and CDR2 sequences are MNHEY and SMNVEV (reference sequence). Trimming shortened V by 5 bases and J by 0 bases, and 16 bases separated the two germline ends. The CDR3 sequence is 17 residues long. The CDR3 here is CASSQEGGTATNEKLFF. In DNA form, the CDR3 reads TGTGCCAGCAGTCAAGAGGGGGGAACAGCAACTAATGAAAAACTGTTTTTT.

The chain recombines TRBV5-1 with TRBJ2-2; a possible D gene is TRBD2 (7 bases). Trimming shortened V by 5 bases and J by 3 bases, and 23 bases separated the two germline ends. There are 18 residues in the CDR3. CDR1 is SGHRS and CDR2 is YFSETQ in the germline V gene. CDR3 sequence: CASRSRSFGGPDTGELFF. CDR3 bases: TGCGCCAGCAGGTCTAGATCGTTCGGGGGGCCTGACACCGGGGAGCTGTTTTTT.